The 23 T cell receptor beta chains below all came from one sample that was sequenced in a study of cytomegalovirus exposure and HLA in healthy donors. The PCR had 60 Vbeta and 13 Jbeta primers. Measured with immunoSEQ multiplex PCR; TCRdb has only the in-frame clones, and not every one. The data contain about 170,000 clones, 62% of them singletons. The sequenced material came from PBMCs. The receptors originated from a man between 40 and 49 years old in good health and CMV-seronegative.

This clone was seen a handful of times. The chain recombines TRBV7-2 with TRBJ2-1, with D perhaps TRBD2 (7 bases). V was cut by 5 bases and J by 6 bases, with 17 bases left in between. CDR1 is SGHTA and CDR2 is FQGNSA in the germline V gene. This CDR3 comprises 15 residues. CDR3 protein: CASSPGASGGNEQFF. CDR3 sequence (DNA): TGTGCCAGCAGCCCAGGGGCTAGCGGAGGCAATGAGCAGTTCTTC.

V usage is TRBV27 and J usage is TRBJ2-1; 8 positions match TRBD1. The length of the CDR3 is 18 residues. Trimming took 3 bases from V and 2 from J; bases not matched to a gene: 12. CDR1 MNHEY and CDR2 SMNVEV come from the germline V gene (reference sequence). CDR3 sequence reads: CASSFLLQGASTYNEQFF. CDR3 nucleotide sequence: TGTGCCAGCAGTTTCCTACTTCAGGGGGCTAGCACCTACAATGAGCAGTTCTTC.

V usage is TRBV6-1 and J usage is TRBJ1-2; perhaps TRBD1 as D (5 bases). Per germline, CDR1 MNHNS and CDR2 SASEGT. This CDR3 spans 15 amino acids. Trimming pared 2 bases from V and 2 bases from J, leaving 12 bases between. In DNA form, the CDR3 reads TGTGCCAGCAGTGAATTCTCACAGGAAAACTATGGCTACACCTTC. Translation gives CASSEFSQENYGYTF.

The chain employs TRBV2 and TRBJ2-1; the D gene is possibly TRBD2 (6 bases). The CDR3 is made up of 16 amino acids. V dropped 3 bases and J dropped 5 bases, with 17 bases sitting between them. Germline V gene lookup returns CDR1 SNHLY and CDR2 FYNNEI. The CDR3 nucleotides read TGTGCCAGCAGTGACTCGTTTAGAGGACTAAACAATGAGCAGTTCTTC. This codes for CASSDSFRGLNNEQFF.

The J gene is TRBJ2-3, the V gene TRBV5-1; TRBD1 is a possible D gene (6 bases). The germline gives CDR1 SGHRS, CDR2 YFSETQ. This CDR3 contains 15 residues. V lost 1 base and J 5 bases, leaving 14 bases between the germline ends. In DNA form, the CDR3 reads TGCGCCAGCAGCTTGCAGGGCAGGGGCGGAGATACGCAGTATTTT. Translated: CASSLQGRGGDTQYF.

The rearrangement links TRBV7-9 to TRBJ2-3; 15 nucleotides align to TRBD2. This CDR3 has 16 residues. V gave up 5 bases and J gave up 6 bases; unmatched junction bases: 6. Germline CDR1 reads SEHNR; CDR2 reads FQNEAQ (reference sequence). The CDR3 bases are TGTGCCAGCAGCACGGGACTAGCGGGAGGTACGGATACGCAGTATTTT. The encoded protein is CASSTGLAGGTDTQYF.

The chain joins TRBV27 to TRBJ2-5, with D tentatively TRBD2 (5 bases). Between the trimmed V and J ends, which lost 5 bases and 2 bases, there was a span of 24 bases. The CDR3 spans 18 residues. CDR1 is MNHEY and CDR2 is SMNVEV in the germline V gene (reference sequence). The CDR3 nucleotides are TGTGCCAGCAGTCCAAGTAGGAGCGGAGACTGGAAGCAAGAGACCCAGTACTTC. Encoded protein: CASSPSRSGDWKQETQYF.

In its sample, this clone was seen once. The J gene is TRBJ2-7, the V gene TRBV7-3, with D maybe TRBD2 (6 bases). Germline loops: CDR1 SGHTA, CDR2 FQGTGA. This CDR3 contains 14 residues. Deletions cut 5 bases from V and 7 bases from J, with 18 bases between. DNA for the CDR3: TGTGCCAGCAGCCCCTCGGACTACCATTGGGAGCAGTACTTC. Amino acid sequence: CASSPSDYHWEQYF.

This clone was seen only a few times. The chain combines TRBV7-9 with TRBJ1-6; weak D call: TRBD1 (5 bases). The V gene lost 1 base and the J gene lost 8 bases, with 15 bases spanning the gap. Germline CDR1 reads SEHNR; CDR2 reads FQNEAQ (reference sequence). This CDR3 is 16 amino acids long. The CDR3 is CASSLGSGDKDSPLHF. The DNA of the CDR3 is TGTGCCAGCAGCTTAGGGTCGGGGGATAAAGATTCACCCCTCCACTTT.

The chain joins TRBV28 to TRBJ2-7; the match to TRBD2 covers 8 bases. V lost 7 bases and J lost 6; bases outside the gene matches: 11. This CDR3 has 14 amino acids. Germline V lookup: CDR1 MDHEN, CDR2 SYDVKM. CDR3 nucleotides: TGTGCCAGCACCTTAGCGGGGTACCCCTTCGAGCAGTACTTC. This codes for CASTLAGYPFEQYF. Drawing the rest from reference TRBV28 and TRBJ2-7, the complete variable domain is DVKVTQSSRYLVKRTGEKVFLECVQDMDHENMFWYRQDPGLGLRLIYFSYDVKMKEKGDIPEGYSVSREKKERFSLILESASTNQTSMYLCASTLAGYPFEQYFGPGTRLTVT.

This clone was seen once. The gene calls are TRBV4-2 and TRBJ2-5, with 7 bases identical to TRBD2. The trim removed 0 bases at V and 13 bases at J, leaving 5 bases unmatched. The CDR3 runs 12 residues. CDR1 is LGHNA, CDR2 YNFKEQ, per germline. CDR3 nucleotides: TGTGCCAGCAGCCAAGATCAGACTAGCCGGTACTTC. It yields the protein CASSQDQTSRYF.

As regards this clone: Sequence at one end of the junction differs from germline and may be a read error. Different DNA sequences within this sample yield the same CDR3. This chain links TRBV2 with TRBJ1-5; D is unresolved. The CDR3 has 15 amino acids. Germline V CDR1 and CDR2: SNHLY, FYNNEI. CDR3 nucleotides: TGCGCCAGCAACTCAAGACAAATTAGCAATCAGCCCCAGCATTTT. Amino acid sequence: CASNSRQISNQPQHF.

The chain employs TRBV7-2 and TRBJ2-3; no clear D. Germline lookup yields CDR1 SGHTA and CDR2 FQGNSA. With 4 bases removed from V and 2 bases from J, the gap between germline ends came to 10 bases. This CDR3 has 14 residues. CDR3 DNA: TGTGCCAGCAGCTCCATCCCCCCCACAGATACGCAGTATTTT. It encodes CASSSIPPTDTQYF.

J is TRBJ2-7 and V is TRBV27; 7 bases are shared with TRBD1. Trimming took 3 bases from V and 3 from J; bases not matched to a gene: 8. Germline V gene data show CDR1 as MNHEY and CDR2 as SMNVEV (reference sequence). The CDR3 totals 15 residues. As DNA, the CDR3 is TGTGCCAGCAGTTTCTCCCCAGGGGGAGACTACGAGCAGTACTTC. This codes for CASSFSPGGDYEQYF.

This sequence joins TRBV29-1 and TRBJ1-4, with no clear D. The CDR3 runs 15 residues. CDR1 and CDR2 from the germline V gene are SQVTM and ANQGSEA. V was clipped by 7 bases and J by 0 bases, with 15 bases between them. For the CDR3, the DNA is TGCAGCGCCAGCGTCAGAGGAGCAACTAATGAAAAACTGTTTTTT. This sequence encodes CSASVRGATNEKLFF.

There are a few counts of this clone. The genes are TRBV15 and TRBJ1-5; weak D call: TRBD1 (5 bases). The germline V and J ends were trimmed by 0 bases and 6 bases, with 12 bases remaining between them. The CDR3 spans 15 residues. Germline CDR1 and CDR2: LNHNV and YYDKDF (reference sequence). The CDR3 DNA reads as TGTGCCACCAGCAGAGATCAGGGAGGGTCTCAGCCCCAGCATTTT. Its protein is CATSRDQGGSQPQHF.

The rearrangement links TRBV30 to TRBJ2-5, with 8 positions matching TRBD1. This CDR3 has 14 residues. The V gene end was trimmed by 1 base and the J gene end by 2 bases; junction bases not matched to a gene: 3. The V gene's germline CDR1 is GTSNPN and CDR2 SVGIG (reference sequence). The DNA of the CDR3 is TGTGCCTGGAGTGACGGGACAGGACAAGAGACCCAGTACTTC. Protein product: CAWSDGTGQETQYF.

The rearrangement joins TRBV7-4 to TRBJ2-7; D is unclear. Germline V gene lookup returns CDR1 SGHVT and CDR2 SQSDAQ. Trimming took off 3 bases at V and 5 bases at J, with 14 bases between the two ends. The CDR3 length is 14 residues. The CDR3 region has the DNA TGTGCCAGCAGCTTTTATCGGTTTGAGGACGAGCAGTACTTC. Its protein product is CASSFYRFEDEQYF.

This clone was recorded once. V gene TRBV25-1 combines with J gene TRBJ2-7; 7 positions agree with TRBD2. V shed 1 base, J shed 1 base, and the junction held 7 bases outside the gene matches. Germline CDR1 and CDR2: MGHDK and SYGVNS. CDR3 length equals 16 residues. The CDR3 coding sequence is TGTGCCAGCAGTGAATCCGGGCGGGGGAGTTCCTACGAGCAGTACTTC. Protein sequence: CASSESGRGSSYEQYF.

The chain has TRBV25-1 and TRBJ1-4; 10 positions agree with TRBD1. With V trimmed by 5 bases and J by 8 bases, 8 bases remained unmatched. From germline, CDR1 is MGHDK and CDR2 SYGVNS. This CDR3 contains 15 residues. The CDR3 nucleotides read TGTGCCAGCAGTCTTGGACAGGGGGTTGGCGAAAAACTGTTTTTT. It translates to CASSLGQGVGEKLFF.

J is TRBJ1-5 and V is TRBV12-1. TRBV12-1 constitutes a pseudogene. The CDR3 runs 16 residues. The CDR3 coding sequence is TGTGCCAGCAGCTCAGAGGCACGGGATAGCAATCAGCCCCAGCATTTT. Translation: CASSSEARDSNQPQHF.

The DNA for the CDR3 is TGTGCCAGCAGCTACACTAGTGGTACTGAAGCTTTCTTT. Its translation is CASSYTSGTEAFF. The V call is TRBV7-3, the J call TRBJ1-1; D uncertain. V lost 4 bases, J lost 5 bases, and 11 bases lay in between. In germline, CDR1 is SGHTA, CDR2 FQGTGA. The CDR3 is 13 residues long.

The chain combines TRBV5-1 with TRBJ2-7, with TRBD1 identical over 7 bases. V was pared by 1 base and J by 0 bases, with 4 bases of the junction left unmatched. Per the germline V gene, CDR1 is SGHRS and CDR2 is YFSETQ. The CDR3 is 15 residues long. The DNA for the CDR3 is TGCGCCAGCAGCTTGTACGGGACAGACTCCTACGAGCAGTACTTC. Encoded protein: CASSLYGTDSYEQYF.